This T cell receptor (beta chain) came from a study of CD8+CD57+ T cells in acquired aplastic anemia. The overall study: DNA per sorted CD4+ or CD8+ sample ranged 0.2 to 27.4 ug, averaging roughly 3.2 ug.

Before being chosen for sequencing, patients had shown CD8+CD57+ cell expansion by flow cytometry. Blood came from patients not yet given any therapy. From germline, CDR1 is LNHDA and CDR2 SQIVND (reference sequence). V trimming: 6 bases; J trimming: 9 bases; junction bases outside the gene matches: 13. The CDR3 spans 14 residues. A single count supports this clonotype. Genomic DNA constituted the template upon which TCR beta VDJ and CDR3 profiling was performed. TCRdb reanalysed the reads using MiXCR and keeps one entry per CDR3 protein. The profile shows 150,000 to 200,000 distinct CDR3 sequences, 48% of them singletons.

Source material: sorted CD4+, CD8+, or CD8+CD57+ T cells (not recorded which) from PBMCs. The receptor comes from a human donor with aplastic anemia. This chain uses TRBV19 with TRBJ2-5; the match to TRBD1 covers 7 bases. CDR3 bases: TGTGCCAGTAGGACGACAGGGCCCAATCAGCCCCAGTACTTC. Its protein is CASRTTGPNQPQYF.